A selection of T cell receptor beta chains follows, all from one sample in a study of T cells in Graves' hyperthyroidism and ophthalmopathy. TCRdb reprocessed the multiplex PCR reads with MiXCR, giving one entry per CDR3 protein. This table holds fewer than 450,000 distinct CDR3 sequences, 15% to 20% found once. Specimen: blood. All receptors come from a man between 18 and 29 years old with Graves' ophthalmopathy. The CDR3 runs from the conserved cysteine through the conserved F or W. D genes are given only for firm matches. Clone size is stated in some rows and not others, as once, few, many or a class when expanded.

abundance: many; j_gene: TRBJ1-1; v_gene: TRBV15; d_gene: .; CDR3nt: TGTGCCACCAGCAGAGATCGGACGAACACTGAAGCTTTCTTT; CDR3aa: CATSRDRTNTEAFF
abundance: .; j_gene: TRBJ1-5; v_gene: TRBV28; d_gene: TRBD1; CDR3nt: TGTGCCAGCAGTCGCCCCGGGACAGGGGGGTTTCAGCCCCAGCATTTT; CDR3aa: CASSRPGTGGFQPQHF
abundance: .; j_gene: TRBJ2-2; v_gene: TRBV6-5; d_gene: .; CDR3nt: TGTGCCAGCAGTTACTCGAAAGGGCACACCGGGGAGCTGTTTTTT; CDR3aa: CASSYSKGHTGELFF
abundance: many; j_gene: TRBJ2-5; v_gene: TRBV2; d_gene: .; CDR3nt: TGTGCCGGCCCAGACGGGTTCCAAGAGACCCAGTACTTC; CDR3aa: CAGPDGFQETQYF
abundance: .; j_gene: TRBJ2-2; v_gene: TRBV12-3/TRBV12-4; d_gene: .; CDR3nt: TGTGCCAGCAGTTTGTGGGGCGTCACCGGGGAGCTGTTTTTT; CDR3aa: CASSLWGVTGELFF
abundance: .; j_gene: TRBJ2-5; v_gene: TRBV7-8; d_gene: TRBD2; CDR3nt: TGTGCCAGCGGAAACATTGGGGTAGCGGGAGTGGGGTGGGAGACCCAGTACTTC; CDR3aa: CASGNIGVAGVGWETQYF
abundance: few; j_gene: TRBJ2-2; v_gene: TRBV7-9; d_gene: TRBD1; CDR3nt: TGTGCCAGCACCAATTCCGGGACAGGGGACACCGGGGAGCTGTTTTTT; CDR3aa: CASTNSGTGDTGELFF
abundance: many; j_gene: TRBJ1-2; v_gene: TRBV12-3/TRBV12-4; d_gene: .; CDR3nt: TGTGCCAGCAGTTTAAGACAGAACTATGGCTACACCTTC; CDR3aa: CASSLRQNYGYTF
abundance: many; j_gene: TRBJ1-2; v_gene: TRBV6-2/TRBV6-3; d_gene: .; CDR3nt: TGTGCCAGCAGTTACGGCCAAGCGGCTAACTATGGCTACACCTTC; CDR3aa: CASSYGQAANYGYTF
abundance: many; j_gene: TRBJ2-5; v_gene: TRBV20-1; d_gene: .; CDR3nt: TGCAGTGCTAGAGACCAACTGGGGCAAGAGACCCAGTACTTC; CDR3aa: CSARDQLGQETQYF
abundance: .; j_gene: TRBJ1-1; v_gene: TRBV2; d_gene: TRBD1; CDR3nt: TGTGCCAGACAGGGGCTTGAAGCTTTCTTT; CDR3aa: CARQGLEAFF
abundance: few; j_gene: TRBJ1-1; v_gene: TRBV6-1; d_gene: TRBD1; CDR3nt: TGTGCCAGCAGTGGGTCCCAGCGGACAGGGAAGGAGAACACTGAAGCTTTCTTT; CDR3aa: CASSGSQRTGKENTEAFF
abundance: .; j_gene: TRBJ2-1; v_gene: TRBV9; d_gene: TRBD2; CDR3nt: TGTGCCAGCAGCGGGGGGAGGGAGTCCTACAATGAGCAGTTCTTC; CDR3aa: CASSGGRESYNEQFF
abundance: few; j_gene: TRBJ1-3; v_gene: TRBV2; d_gene: .; CDR3nt: TGTGCCAGCAGTGGGCTTGTAAACACCATATATTTT; CDR3aa: CASSGLVNTIYF
abundance: once; j_gene: TRBJ1-5; v_gene: TRBV10-3; d_gene: TRBD1; CDR3nt: TGTGCCAGCTCACTCTCACAGGGGGGCGGTGGCAATCAGCCCCAGCATTTT; CDR3aa: CASSLSQGGGGNQPQHF
abundance: .; j_gene: TRBJ2-1; v_gene: TRBV10-1; d_gene: .; CDR3nt: TGCGCCAGCAGTGACGAGGGGCCCCGCGATGAGCAGTTCTTC; CDR3aa: CASSDEGPRDEQFF
abundance: many; j_gene: TRBJ1-1; v_gene: TRBV12-3/TRBV12-4; d_gene: .; CDR3nt: TGTGCCAGCAGGCCGGGACGGGTCACTGAAGCTTTCTTT; CDR3aa: CASRPGRVTEAFF
abundance: .; j_gene: TRBJ2-7; v_gene: TRBV18; d_gene: .; CDR3nt: TGTGCCAGCTCACCGGGCGGTACGATCTACGAGCAGTACTTC; CDR3aa: CASSPGGTIYEQYF
abundance: few; j_gene: TRBJ2-3; v_gene: TRBV20-1; d_gene: .; CDR3nt: TGCAGTGGAGGGGCAGGGTCCACAGATACGCAGTATTTT; CDR3aa: CSGGAGSTDTQYF
abundance: .; j_gene: TRBJ1-1; v_gene: TRBV15; d_gene: .; CDR3nt: TGTGCCGCCAGCAGAGTAATTGCAGACACTGAAGCTTTCTTT; CDR3aa: CAASRVIADTEAFF
abundance: few; j_gene: TRBJ2-5; v_gene: TRBV29-1; d_gene: .; CDR3nt: TGCAGCGTTGGGTTCCTTCAAGAGACCCAGTACTTC; CDR3aa: CSVGFLQETQYF
abundance: .; j_gene: TRBJ2-5; v_gene: TRBV19; d_gene: TRBD2; CDR3nt: TGTGCCAGTAGTCCGACTAGCGGGGGGTGGGGAGAGACCCAGTACTTC; CDR3aa: CASSPTSGGWGETQYF
abundance: .; j_gene: TRBJ1-6; v_gene: TRBV20-1; d_gene: TRBD1; CDR3nt: TGCAGTGCTATCCGGGACAGGGACAATTCACCCCTCCACTTT; CDR3aa: CSAIRDRDNSPLHF
abundance: many; j_gene: TRBJ2-7; v_gene: TRBV2; d_gene: .; CDR3nt: TGTGCCAGCAGTCTCAGGGGGGCAGGCAACGAGCAGTACTTC; CDR3aa: CASSLRGAGNEQYF
abundance: .; j_gene: TRBJ2-1; v_gene: TRBV7-9; d_gene: .; CDR3nt: TGTGCCAGCAGCCGGCGGGGGCCCCTCTACAATGAGCAGTTCTTC; CDR3aa: CASSRRGPLYNEQFF
abundance: many; j_gene: TRBJ2-4; v_gene: TRBV2; d_gene: .; CDR3nt: TGTGCCAGCAGTGTGCTACAACTAGCCAAAAACATTCAGTACTTC; CDR3aa: CASSVLQLAKNIQYF
abundance: .; j_gene: TRBJ2-2; v_gene: TRBV19; d_gene: .; CDR3nt: TGTGCCAGTAGTCCACGTCTTGGCAGCACGAACACCGGGGAGCTGTTTTTT; CDR3aa: CASSPRLGSTNTGELFF
abundance: many; j_gene: TRBJ1-1; v_gene: TRBV11-2; d_gene: .; CDR3nt: TGTGCCAGCAGCACACCAGAGACAGGCCTCATGAACACTGAAGCTTTCTTT; CDR3aa: CASSTPETGLMNTEAFF
abundance: few; j_gene: TRBJ1-4; v_gene: TRBV9; d_gene: TRBD1; CDR3nt: TGTGCCAGCAGCGCTGGCTCCGGGACAGGAAATGAAAAACTGTTTTTT; CDR3aa: CASSAGSGTGNEKLFF
abundance: many; j_gene: TRBJ2-7; v_gene: TRBV11-2; d_gene: TRBD2; CDR3nt: TGTGCCAGCAGCTTAGAGGGAGGGGCGACCTACGAGCAGTACTTC; CDR3aa: CASSLEGGATYEQYF
abundance: few; j_gene: TRBJ2-3; v_gene: TRBV6-1; d_gene: .; CDR3nt: TGTGCCAGCAGTTATCCCAGCACAGATACGCAGTATTTT; CDR3aa: CASSYPSTDTQYF
abundance: .; j_gene: TRBJ2-5; v_gene: TRBV5-1; d_gene: TRBD2; CDR3nt: TGCGCCAGCAGCTTCGGGGGGAACCAAGAGACCCAGTACTTC; CDR3aa: CASSFGGNQETQYF
abundance: few; j_gene: TRBJ1-6; v_gene: TRBV14; d_gene: .; CDR3nt: TGTGCCAGCAGCCTCACTAGGGACACCCCCAGGATCCTCCACTTT; CDR3aa: CASSLTRDTPRILHF
abundance: many; j_gene: TRBJ1-2; v_gene: TRBV6-1; d_gene: .; CDR3nt: TGTGCCAGCAGTTCCTGGGGGTCTGGCTACACCTTC; CDR3aa: CASSSWGSGYTF
abundance: .; j_gene: TRBJ2-1; v_gene: TRBV7-2; d_gene: .; CDR3nt: TGTGCCAGCACCTCCAGAATCTACAATGAGCAGTTCTTC; CDR3aa: CASTSRIYNEQFF
abundance: .; j_gene: TRBJ2-7; v_gene: TRBV12-3/TRBV12-4; d_gene: .; CDR3nt: TGTGCCAGCAGTTGGGGCGGGGCCCTCTACGAGCAGTACTTC; CDR3aa: CASSWGGALYEQYF
abundance: .; j_gene: TRBJ2-1; v_gene: TRBV4-1; d_gene: .; CDR3nt: TGCGCCAGCAGCCAAGAAGTAGCCAGCAACAATGAGCAGTTCTTC; CDR3aa: CASSQEVASNNEQFF
abundance: many; j_gene: TRBJ2-7; v_gene: TRBV3-1; d_gene: .; CDR3nt: TGTGCCAGCAGCCAAGGGAGGGGGTCCTACGAGCAGTACTTC; CDR3aa: CASSQGRGSYEQYF
abundance: few; j_gene: TRBJ2-7; v_gene: TRBV14; d_gene: TRBD1; CDR3nt: TGTGCCAGCAGCCAAGATCAGGGGGCTGCCCCCTACGAGCAGTACTTC; CDR3aa: CASSQDQGAAPYEQYF
abundance: many; j_gene: TRBJ2-1; v_gene: TRBV7-2; d_gene: .; CDR3nt: TGTGCCAGCAGCTTATCGGGTACAACCGCCGATGAGCAGTTCTTC; CDR3aa: CASSLSGTTADEQFF
abundance: many; j_gene: TRBJ1-2; v_gene: TRBV7-2; d_gene: TRBD1; CDR3nt: TGTGCCAGCAGCTGGGGGACAGGGGTTGGCTACACCTTC; CDR3aa: CASSWGTGVGYTF
abundance: .; j_gene: TRBJ1-1; v_gene: TRBV2; d_gene: .; CDR3nt: TGTGCCAGCAGTCGACCAGGGGCGGGGAACACTGAAGCTTTCTTT; CDR3aa: CASSRPGAGNTEAFF
abundance: .; j_gene: TRBJ2-2; v_gene: TRBV3-1; d_gene: TRBD2; CDR3nt: TGTGCCAGCAGCCAAGGACTAGCGGGGGGTATAGTTGTTGGGGAGCTGTTTTTT; CDR3aa: CASSQGLAGGIVVGELFF
abundance: few; j_gene: TRBJ2-1; v_gene: TRBV29-1; d_gene: .; CDR3nt: TGCAGCCTCGTCCCAGGGCGGACCTACAATGAGCAGTTCTTC; CDR3aa: CSLVPGRTYNEQFF
abundance: many; j_gene: TRBJ1-5; v_gene: TRBV5-1; d_gene: .; CDR3nt: TGCGCCAGCAGCTTGGGGGCGGGGGGCCAGCCCCAGCATTTT; CDR3aa: CASSLGAGGQPQHF
abundance: many; j_gene: TRBJ2-7; v_gene: TRBV27; d_gene: TRBD2; CDR3nt: TGTGCCAGCAGCATGACTAGCGGGGGACCCTACGAGCAGTACTTC; CDR3aa: CASSMTSGGPYEQYF
abundance: .; j_gene: TRBJ1-5; v_gene: TRBV27; d_gene: .; CDR3nt: TGTGCCAGCAGTTTAATATCAGGGAGCGTGAATCAGCCCCAGCATTTT; CDR3aa: CASSLISGSVNQPQHF
abundance: many; j_gene: TRBJ2-3; v_gene: TRBV5-1; d_gene: TRBD2; CDR3nt: TGCGCCAGCAGCTTGGCCAGCGGGGGGGACACAGATACGCAGTATTTT; CDR3aa: CASSLASGGDTDTQYF
abundance: many; j_gene: TRBJ1-1; v_gene: TRBV11-3; d_gene: TRBD1; CDR3nt: TGTGCCAGCAGCTTAGACAGGGGGCCCCTAACGAGGAACGGCGGCACTGAAGCTTTCTTT; CDR3aa: CASSLDRGPLTRNGGTEAFF
abundance: few; j_gene: TRBJ2-1; v_gene: TRBV10-3; d_gene: .; CDR3nt: TGTGCCATCAGGGCACAGGGCAACCGCAATGAGCAGTTCTTC; CDR3aa: CAIRAQGNRNEQFF
abundance: many; j_gene: TRBJ1-1; v_gene: TRBV5-1; d_gene: .; CDR3nt: TGCGCCAGCAGCTTGTCTGTGGAAGGGGGCACTGAAGCTTTCTTT; CDR3aa: CASSLSVEGGTEAFF
abundance: .; j_gene: TRBJ2-3; v_gene: TRBV6-1; d_gene: .; CDR3nt: TGTGCCAGCAGATCTAGCTGGGAGCAGTATTTT; CDR3aa: CASRSSWEQYF
abundance: .; j_gene: TRBJ1-2; v_gene: TRBV15; d_gene: .; CDR3nt: TGTGCCACCAGCAGAGATATTGCGGGCTTGGAGGGCTACACCTTC; CDR3aa: CATSRDIAGLEGYTF